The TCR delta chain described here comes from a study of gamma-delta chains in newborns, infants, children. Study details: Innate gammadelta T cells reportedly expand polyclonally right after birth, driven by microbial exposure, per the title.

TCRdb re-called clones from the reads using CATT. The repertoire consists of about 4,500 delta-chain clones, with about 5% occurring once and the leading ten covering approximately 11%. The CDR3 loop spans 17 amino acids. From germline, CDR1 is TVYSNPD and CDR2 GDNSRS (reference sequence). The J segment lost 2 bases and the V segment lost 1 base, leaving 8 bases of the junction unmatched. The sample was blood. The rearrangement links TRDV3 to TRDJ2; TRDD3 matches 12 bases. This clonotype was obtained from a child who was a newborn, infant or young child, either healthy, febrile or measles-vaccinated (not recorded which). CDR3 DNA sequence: TGTGCCTTTAAGGCCAAGACTGGGGGATACTTGACAGCACAACTCTTCTTT. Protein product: CAFKAKTGGYLTAQLFF.